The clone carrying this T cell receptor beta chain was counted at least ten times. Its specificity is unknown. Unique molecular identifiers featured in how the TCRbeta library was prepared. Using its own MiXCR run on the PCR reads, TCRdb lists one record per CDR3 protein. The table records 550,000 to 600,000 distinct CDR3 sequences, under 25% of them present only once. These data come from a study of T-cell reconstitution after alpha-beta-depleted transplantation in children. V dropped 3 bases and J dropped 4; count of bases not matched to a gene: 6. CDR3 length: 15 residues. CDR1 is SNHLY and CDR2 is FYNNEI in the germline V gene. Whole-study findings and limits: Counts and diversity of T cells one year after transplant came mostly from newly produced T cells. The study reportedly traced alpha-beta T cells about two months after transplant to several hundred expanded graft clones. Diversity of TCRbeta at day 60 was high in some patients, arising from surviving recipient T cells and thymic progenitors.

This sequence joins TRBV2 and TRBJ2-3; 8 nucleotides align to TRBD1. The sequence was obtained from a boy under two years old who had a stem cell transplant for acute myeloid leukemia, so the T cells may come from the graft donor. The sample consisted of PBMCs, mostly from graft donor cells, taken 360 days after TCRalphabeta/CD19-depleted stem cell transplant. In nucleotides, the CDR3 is TGTGCCAGCAGTGATCCCACAGGGGGGCCAGATACGCAGTATTTT. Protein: CASSDPTGGPDTQYF.